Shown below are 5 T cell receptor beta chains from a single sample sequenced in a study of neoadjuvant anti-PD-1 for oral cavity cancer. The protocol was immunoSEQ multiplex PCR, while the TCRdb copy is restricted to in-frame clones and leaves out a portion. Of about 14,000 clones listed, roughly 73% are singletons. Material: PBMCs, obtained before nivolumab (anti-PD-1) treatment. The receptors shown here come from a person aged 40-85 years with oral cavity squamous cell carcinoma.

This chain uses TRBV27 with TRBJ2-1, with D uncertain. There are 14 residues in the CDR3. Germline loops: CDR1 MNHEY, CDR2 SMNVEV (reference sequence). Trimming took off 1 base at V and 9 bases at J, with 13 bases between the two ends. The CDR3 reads CASSLYPVGSEQFF. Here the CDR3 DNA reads TGTGCCAGCAGTTTATATCCCGTAGGTAGTGAGCAGTTCTTC.

The CDR3 bases are TGCGCCAGCAGCTTGCAGGACAGAGTTAATGAAAAACTGTTTTTT. Its translation: CASSLQDRVNEKLFF. J is TRBJ1-4 and V is TRBV5-1, with D possibly TRBD1 on 6 matching bases. The CDR3 length is 15 residues. Trimming removed 1 base from V and 4 bases from J, with 11 bases in between. CDR1 is SGHRS and CDR2 is YFSETQ in the germline V gene.

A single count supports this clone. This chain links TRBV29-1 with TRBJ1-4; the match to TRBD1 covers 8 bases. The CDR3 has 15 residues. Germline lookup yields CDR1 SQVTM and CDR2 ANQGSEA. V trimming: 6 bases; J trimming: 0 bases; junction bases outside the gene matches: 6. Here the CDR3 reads CSVRTGTATNEKLFF. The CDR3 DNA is TGCAGCGTACGGACAGGGACTGCAACTAATGAAAAACTGTTTTTT.

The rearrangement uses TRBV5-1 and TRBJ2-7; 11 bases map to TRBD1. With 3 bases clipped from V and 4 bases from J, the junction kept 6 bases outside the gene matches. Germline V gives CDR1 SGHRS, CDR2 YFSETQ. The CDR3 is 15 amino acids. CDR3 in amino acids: CASSSTGQGAYEQYF. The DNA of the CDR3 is TGCGCCAGCAGCTCAACCGGACAGGGGGCTTACGAGCAGTACTTC.

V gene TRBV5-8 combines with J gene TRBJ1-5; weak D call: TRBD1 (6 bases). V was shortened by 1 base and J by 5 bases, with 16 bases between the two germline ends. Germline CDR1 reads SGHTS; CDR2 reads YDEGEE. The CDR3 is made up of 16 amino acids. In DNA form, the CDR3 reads TGTGCCAGCAGCTTGAGGGTTGGGGGGCCCGATCAGCCCCAGCATTTT. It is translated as CASSLRVGGPDQPQHF.